This entry lists 21 T cell receptor beta chains sequenced from one sample in a study of Ad26.COV2.S vaccination and SARS-CoV-2 variants. The protocol was immunoSEQ multiplex PCR, while the TCRdb copy is restricted to in-frame clones and leaves out a portion. Here the sample spans 350,000 to 500,000 clones, around 90% being singletons. Regarding treatment: over 15 received Ad26.COV2.S at low or high dose, single or two shots; a few received placebo; per-sample allocation not given. Specimen acquisition occurred on day 63 following the initial vaccine or placebo injection. Specimen: peripheral blood, collected in a trial of Ad26.COV2.S vaccine versus placebo. These TCRs come from a person between 18 and 60 years old who received the Ad26.COV2.S COVID-19 vaccine or a placebo.

The chain uses TRBV7-8 and TRBJ2-2, with 9 bases that match TRBD2. The CDR3 contains 18 residues. The germline gives CDR1 SGHVS, CDR2 FQNEAQ. J gave up 7 bases and V 1 base, and 13 bases lay outside the gene matches. The CDR3 loop reads CASSLGGLAGRGHGELFF. CDR3 bases: TGTGCCAGCAGCTTAGGCGGGCTAGCGGGGAGAGGGCACGGGGAGCTGTTTTTT. The whole variable domain, remainder taken from reference TRBV7-8 and TRBJ2-2, is GAGVSQSPRYKVAKRGQDVALRCDPISGHVSLFWYQQALGQGPEFLTYFQNEAQLDKSGLPSDRFFAERPEGSVSTLKIQRTQQEDSAVYLCASSLGGLAGRGHGELFFGEGSRLTVL.

V and J are TRBV2 and TRBJ2-2, with 7 bases aligning to TRBD1. CDR1 and CDR2 from the germline V gene are SNHLY and FYNNEI. V was pared by 6 bases and J by 0 bases, with 4 bases of the junction left unmatched. The CDR3 extends over 15 amino acids. The CDR3 coding sequence is TGTGCCAGCAGGTCAGGACAGGCGAACACCGGGGAGCTGTTTTTT. It translates to CASRSGQANTGELFF.

This chain uses TRBV19 with TRBJ2-2, with 8 bases matching TRBD1. Trimming at V came to 9 bases and at J to 5 bases, leaving 5 bases not matched to a gene. Germline V gives CDR1 LNHDA, CDR2 SQIVND (reference sequence). This CDR3 spans 13 amino acids. CDR3 in DNA: TGTGCCAGCCGAGACAGGGGAACCGGGGAGCTGTTTTTT. It yields the protein CASRDRGTGELFF.

This chain links TRBV5-4 with TRBJ2-7, with 10 nucleotides matching TRBD2. The CDR3 is 15 amino acids. The V and J ends lost 4 bases and 3 bases, in that order; junction bases with no gene match: 7. CDR1 SGHNT and CDR2 YYREEE come from the germline V gene (reference sequence). The CDR3 region is CASSPRAGGGYEQYF. The CDR3 DNA reads as TGTGCCAGCAGCCCCAGAGCGGGAGGGGGCTACGAGCAGTACTTC.

For the CDR3, the DNA is TGTGCCAGCAGTTTATTATCCCCACTAGCGGGAGAGGATGAGCAGTTCTTC. Translated, it gives CASSLLSPLAGEDEQFF. The V call is TRBV28, the J call TRBJ2-1; 11 positions match TRBD2. The CDR3 is made up of 17 amino acids. Trimming cost V 1 base and J 8 bases; bases outside gene matches: 10. CDR1 is MDHEN and CDR2 is SYDVKM in the germline V gene.

The chain couples TRBV5-6 to TRBJ1-1; TRBD1 is a possible D gene (5 bases). The V and J ends lost 0 bases and 4 bases respectively, with 13 bases between them. CDR3 length equals 15 residues. Germline CDR1 SGHDT, CDR2 YYEEEE. The CDR3 spells CASSLAVTGGTEAFF. CDR3 nucleotides: TGTGCCAGCAGCTTGGCCGTGACGGGGGGCACTGAAGCTTTCTTT.

The chain uses TRBV12-5 and TRBJ2-2; D gene unclear. The germline gives CDR1 LGHNT, CDR2 FRNRAP. Trimming cost V 3 bases and J 4 bases, with 3 bases left between them. The CDR3 is 12 residues long. The CDR3 DNA is TGTGCTAGTGGTTTAACCACCGGGGAGCTGTTTTTT. Residues: CASGLTTGELFF. The full variable domain, rest sourced from reference TRBV12-5 and TRBJ2-2, is DARVTQTPRHKVTEMGQEVTMRCQPILGHNTVFWYRQTMMQGLELLAYFRNRAPLDDSGMPKDRFSAEMPDATLATLKIQPSEPRDSAVYFCASGLTTGELFFGEGSRLTVL.

The CDR3 coding sequence is TGTGCCAGCAGCGTTACCGGACAGGGAATGAACACTGAAGCTTTCTTT. Translating it yields CASSVTGQGMNTEAFF. The chain is built from TRBV9 and TRBJ1-1; 8 bases agree with TRBD1. Per the germline V gene, CDR1 is SGDLS and CDR2 is YYNGEE. With V trimmed by 2 bases and J by 0 bases, 6 bases remained unmatched. CDR3 length equals 16 residues.

This chain links TRBV6-5 with TRBJ2-1; 9 nucleotides agree with TRBD1. Germline V gene sequence: CDR1 MNHEY, CDR2 SVGAGI. The CDR3 consists of 14 residues. V shed 6 bases and J 3 bases; nucleotides not matched to a gene: 3. In nucleotides, the CDR3 is TGTGCCAGCAGGGACAGGGGAATCTACAATGAGCAGTTCTTC. This gives the protein CASRDRGIYNEQFF.

The V gene is TRBV18, the J gene TRBJ2-3, with 7 bases aligning to TRBD2. Germline-derived CDR1 and CDR2 are KGHSH and LQKENI. The ends lost 1 base at V and 4 bases at J; junction bases unmatched: 2. The length of the CDR3 is 14 residues. The CDR3 region is CASSPRRESDTQYF. Here the CDR3 DNA reads TGTGCCAGCTCACCACGGCGGGAGTCAGATACGCAGTATTTT.

The V and J genes are TRBV11-2 and TRBJ2-5, with D tentatively TRBD1 (6 bases). The CDR3 is 16 residues long. The V end lost 2 bases, the J end lost 2 bases, and 15 bases lay between the germline ends. The germline V gene has CDR1 SGHAT and CDR2 FQNNGV. The CDR3 region is CASSLRGTLTQETQYF. In nucleotides, the CDR3 is TGTGCCAGCAGCTTAAGGGGGACGTTGACTCAAGAGACCCAGTACTTC.

This clone appeared a single time. This chain connects TRBV7-2 to TRBJ2-4; 8 bases agree with TRBD2. The trim removed 1 base at V and 0 bases at J, leaving 8 bases unmatched. Germline CDR1 and CDR2: SGHTA and FQGNSA. This CDR3 is 18 amino acids long. Here the CDR3 DNA reads TGTGCCAGCAGCTTAGGGCTAGCGGGTACACTAGCCAAAAACATTCAGTACTTC. Translated: CASSLGLAGTLAKNIQYF.

This clone was counted once. CDR3 in DNA: TGTGCCAGCAGCGGGAGACAGGGAGGGACTGGGGCCAACGTCCTGACTTTC. It encodes CASSGRQGGTGANVLTF. The genes are TRBV9 and TRBJ2-6; D possibly uses TRBD1 or TRBD2 (7 bases each). From germline, CDR1 is SGDLS and CDR2 YYNGEE. V was trimmed by 3 bases and J by 2 bases, leaving 15 bases between them. CDR3 length: 17 amino acids.

This rearrangement joins TRBV12-3 or TRBV12-4 to TRBJ1-2, with D possibly being TRBD1 (5 bases). V was clipped by 3 bases and J by 4 bases, with 9 bases between them. This CDR3 has 13 residues. The CDR3 protein is CASSFRVTYGYTF. The DNA for the CDR3 is TGTGCCAGCAGTTTCAGGGTTACCTATGGCTACACCTTC.

About this clone itself: The junction and the germline gene differ at one end; a read error may be behind it. The chain joins TRBV7-7 to TRBJ1-3; a possible D gene is TRBD1 (5 bases). This CDR3 has 17 amino acids. CDR1 and CDR2 (germline): SSHAT, FNYEAQ (reference sequence). CDR3: CASSLPPSIVGGDTIYF. Here the CDR3 DNA reads TGTGCTAGCAGCTTACCTCCCTCGATCGTGGGGGGGGACACCATATATTTT.

The rearrangement joins TRBV7-3 to TRBJ1-2; possibly TRBD1 for D (5 bases). CDR1 is SGHTA, CDR2 FQGTGA, per germline. The V gene lost 0 bases and the J gene lost 8 bases, with 10 bases spanning the gap. This CDR3 spans 13 amino acids. CDR3 nucleotide sequence: TGTGCCAGCAGCTTAACAGGGGTGGACGGCTACACCTTC. This sequence encodes CASSLTGVDGYTF.

CDR3 coding DNA: TGTGCCAGCCAATTTAGCGGGGGTGACTACGAGCAGTACTTC. Translation gives CASQFSGGDYEQYF. The chain is built from TRBV19 and TRBJ2-7; 9 nucleotides agree with TRBD2. The CDR3 sequence is 14 residues long. Looked up from germline, CDR1 is LNHDA and CDR2 is SQIVND (reference sequence). Trimming cost V 9 bases and J 3 bases; bases outside gene matches: 9.

This chain joins TRBV28 and TRBJ2-1; no clear D. The CDR3 is 12 amino acids. The V end lost 7 bases, the J end lost 3 bases, and 7 bases lay between the germline ends. CDR1 MDHEN and CDR2 SYDVKM come from the germline V gene. CDR3 region: CASTDLYNEQFF. CDR3 nucleotide sequence: TGTGCCAGCACAGATCTCTACAATGAGCAGTTCTTC.

The rearrangement links TRBV5-4 to TRBJ2-7, with TRBD1 matching 8 bases. Germline CDR1 is SGHNT and CDR2 is YYREEE (reference sequence). V was pared by 4 bases and J by 0 bases, with 9 bases of the junction left unmatched. CDR3 length: 16 amino acids. CDR3 bases: TGTGCCAGCAGCCTTGGGGGACAGGCACCCTCCTACGAGCAGTACTTC. Translated: CASSLGGQAPSYEQYF.

V gene TRBV7-9 combines with J gene TRBJ2-7; D is unclear. Between the trimmed V and J ends, which lost 5 bases and 2 bases, there was a span of 13 bases. CDR1 and CDR2 (germline): SEHNR, FQNEAQ (reference sequence). The CDR3 covers 14 residues. CDR3 loop: CASSPPGDTYEQYF. As DNA, the CDR3 is TGTGCCAGCAGCCCACCTGGAGACACCTACGAGCAGTACTTC.

This sequence joins TRBV7-9 and TRBJ1-2, with D maybe TRBD1 (6 bases). Germline V CDR1 and CDR2: SEHNR, FQNEAQ (reference sequence). The CDR3 is 13 residues long. V dropped 3 bases and J dropped 8 bases, with 13 bases sitting between them. The CDR3 coding sequence is TGTGCCAGCAGCTTGCCCGCAGGGGTGGGCTACACCTTC. Translated, it gives CASSLPAGVGYTF.